The 20 T cell receptor beta chains presented below share a single source sample, sequenced in a study of cytomegalovirus exposure and HLA in healthy donors. Use of 60 Vbeta and 13 Jbeta primers characterized the PCR. TCRdb's copy holds only in-frame clones and misses some; the assay was immunoSEQ multiplex PCR. The sample yields more than 110,000 clones, 70% to 80% seen once. Sequenced material: PBMCs. Receptors originate from a woman aged 55-70 years in good health and CMV-seropositive.

The chain couples TRBV11-2 to TRBJ2-7; D is perhaps TRBD1 (5 bases). Between the trimmed V and J ends, which lost 4 bases and 2 bases, there was a span of 15 bases. Germline V gene lookup returns CDR1 SGHAT and CDR2 FQNNGV. This CDR3 spans 15 amino acids. CDR3 residues: CASSSRGAGTYEQYF. CDR3 DNA sequence: TGTGCCAGCAGCTCCCGTGGGGCAGGGACCTACGAGCAGTACTTC.

The J gene is TRBJ2-2, the V gene TRBV4-1; 13 bases are shared with TRBD2. The CDR3 covers 15 residues. Per germline, CDR1 MGHRA and CDR2 YSYEKL. J was trimmed by 4 bases and V by 6 bases; bases with no gene match: 2. The CDR3, as DNA: TGCGCCAGCAGTCGACTAGCGGGAGGCACCGGGGAGCTGTTTTTT. Translating it yields CASSRLAGGTGELFF.

The gene calls are TRBV18 and TRBJ1-1, with 7 bases matching TRBD1. Trimming took 7 bases from V and 0 from J; bases not matched to a gene: 5. Germline V gene sequence: CDR1 KGHSH, CDR2 LQKENI. The CDR3 covers 14 residues. The CDR3 region is CASFTGTVNTEAFF. The CDR3 nucleotides are TGTGCCAGCTTTACCGGGACAGTGAACACTGAAGCTTTCTTT.

The chain is built from TRBV29-1 and TRBJ2-7; 8 bases map to TRBD2. In germline, CDR1 is SQVTM, CDR2 ANQGSEA. Trimming took 5 bases from V and 6 from J; bases not matched to a gene: 9. The CDR3 covers 13 residues. CDR3 sequence (DNA): TGCAGCGTTCGGGGGGGTTATGGTCTCGAGCAGTACTTC. This gives the protein CSVRGGYGLEQYF.

The V and J genes are TRBV18 and TRBJ1-4; D uncertain. Germline CDR1 is KGHSH and CDR2 is LQKENI. V gave up 0 bases and J gave up 5 bases, with 7 bases separating them. This CDR3 contains 14 residues. In DNA form, the CDR3 reads TGTGCCAGCTCACCACCCTACCCAAATGAAAAACTGTTTTTT. This gives the protein CASSPPYPNEKLFF.

The chain has TRBV29-1 and TRBJ2-7; 8 positions agree with TRBD2. CDR3 length: 15 amino acids. Trimming removed 4 bases from V and 0 bases from J; junction bases left unmatched: 8. CDR1 and CDR2 (germline): SQVTM, ANQGSEA. The CDR3, as DNA: TGCAGCGTTGTCGAAAGCGGGAGAAACTCCTACGAGCAGTACTTC. It yields the protein CSVVESGRNSYEQYF.

The chain combines TRBV2 with TRBJ2-2, with 8 bases aligning to TRBD2. Trimming took 2 bases from V and 5 from J; bases not matched to a gene: 4. Germline V gene lookup returns CDR1 SNHLY and CDR2 FYNNEI. This CDR3 has 15 amino acids. CDR3 sequence (DNA): TGTGCCAGCAGTGAATCCGGGGGGGGAACCGGGGAGCTGTTTTTT. Translated: CASSESGGGTGELFF.

This chain connects TRBV19 to TRBJ1-2, with TRBD1 matching over 7 bases. The trim removed 3 bases at V and 2 bases at J, leaving 9 bases unmatched. Germline loops: CDR1 LNHDA, CDR2 SQIVND (reference sequence). The CDR3 covers 16 residues. Written as DNA, the CDR3 is TGTGCCAGTAGTATCTCGCCCGTCAGGGGGAACTATGGCTACACCTTC. Translated, it gives CASSISPVRGNYGYTF.

The chain recombines TRBV11-2 with TRBJ2-7, with TRBD1 matching over 8 bases. V was pared by 3 bases and J by 4 bases, with 5 bases of the junction left unmatched. Per the germline V gene, CDR1 is SGHAT and CDR2 is FQNNGV. The CDR3 length is 14 residues. CDR3 amino acids: CASSFGTGIYEQYF. DNA of the CDR3: TGTGCCAGCAGCTTCGGGACAGGAATTTACGAGCAGTACTTC.

This clone was found a few times. The germline gene is not matched at one end of the junction; a read error may be the cause. This chain uses TRBV7-9 with TRBJ1-1; TRBD1 aligns across 8 bases. From germline, CDR1 is SEHNR and CDR2 FQNEAQ (reference sequence). The CDR3 spans 14 residues. Written as DNA, the CDR3 is TGTGCCACCAGCCGCGGACAGGGCGACACTGAAGCTTTCTTT. Its protein is CATSRGQGDTEAFF.

The chain links TRBV5-1 to TRBJ1-3; tentative D call: TRBD1 (5 bases). This CDR3 region has 18 residues. The germline V gene encodes CDR1 SGHRS and CDR2 YFSETQ. Trimming left V 0 bases short and J 0 bases short, with 16 bases between. CDR3: CASSLGAGFSSSGNTIYF. CDR3 bases: TGCGCCAGCAGCTTGGGGGCAGGGTTTTCTAGCTCTGGAAACACCATATATTTT.

This clone was seen a few times. The V gene is TRBV19, the J gene TRBJ1-1, with TRBD1 matching 9 bases. The germline gives CDR1 LNHDA, CDR2 SQIVND (reference sequence). V gave up 5 bases and J gave up 5 bases; unmatched junction bases: 9. This CDR3 has 15 amino acids. This CDR3 reads CASSRGTGRETEAFF. The CDR3 nucleotides read TGTGCCAGTAGTCGGGGGACAGGGCGGGAGACTGAAGCTTTCTTT.

This chain links TRBV19 with TRBJ1-1; 7 bases fit TRBD1. The J segment lost 2 bases and the V segment lost 6 bases, leaving 6 bases of the junction unmatched. This CDR3 is built from 14 residues. The germline V gene has CDR1 LNHDA and CDR2 SQIVND (reference sequence). The CDR3 reads CASRMTGPNTEAFF. The CDR3 coding sequence is TGTGCCAGTAGAATGACAGGGCCCAACACTGAAGCTTTCTTT.

Only one count was recorded for this clone. The genes are TRBV30 and TRBJ1-2; TRBD1 matches 9 bases. The CDR3 has 15 amino acids. The V gene end was trimmed by 2 bases and the J gene end by 6 bases; junction bases not matched to a gene: 10. CDR1 and CDR2 from the germline V gene are GTSNPN and SVGIG (reference sequence). As DNA, the CDR3 is TGTGCCTGGAGTACCGGGACAGGGTCTTCACATGGCTACACCTTC. Its translation is CAWSTGTGSSHGYTF.

This sequence joins TRBV6-1 and TRBJ1-1; weak D call: TRBD1 (5 bases). Germline CDR1 MNHNS, CDR2 SASEGT. The V end was cut by 10 bases, the J end by 1 base, with 19 bases between. The CDR3 sequence is 15 residues long. CDR3 sequence reads: CAIRSGGLGNTEAFF. The CDR3 DNA follows: TGTGCCATCCGATCCGGGGGTCTTGGGAACACTGAAGCTTTCTTT.

V usage is TRBV28 and J usage is TRBJ2-5; 11 positions match TRBD1. The ends lost 4 bases at V and 2 bases at J; junction bases unmatched: 12. Germline-derived CDR1 and CDR2 are MDHEN and SYDVKM. The CDR3 runs to 18 residues. Here the CDR3 DNA reads TGTGCCAGCAGTTCCTGGACAGGGGGCTATTCGGGGCAAGAGACCCAGTACTTC. Translating it yields CASSSWTGGYSGQETQYF.

The chain couples TRBV29-1 to TRBJ1-1, with D perhaps TRBD1 (5 bases). The CDR3 covers 14 residues. Trimming took off 6 bases at V and 0 bases at J, with 14 bases between the two ends. The V gene's germline CDR1 is SQVTM and CDR2 ANQGSEA. For the CDR3, the DNA is TGCAGCGTAGCGGGTGGAGGGGTGAACACTGAAGCTTTCTTT. Translated, it gives CSVAGGGVNTEAFF.

The rearrangement uses TRBV5-6 and TRBJ1-2; perhaps TRBD1 as D (6 bases). V was clipped by 5 bases and J by 4 bases, with 15 bases between them. From germline, CDR1 is SGHDT and CDR2 YYEEEE. This CDR3 comprises 14 residues. The CDR3 DNA follows: TGTGCCAGCAGGGCGACCGGGACAAGCTATGGCTACACCTTC. Translating it yields CASRATGTSYGYTF.

This clone has only a few counts. The rearrangement joins TRBV9 to TRBJ2-3; 8 positions match TRBD1. Unmatched junction bases numbered 13, after V lost 4 bases and J lost 6 bases. The CDR3 contains 16 residues. CDR1 is SGDLS and CDR2 is YYNGEE in the germline V gene. CDR3 sequence (DNA): TGTGCCAGCAGCCTCTCGGCCAGGGGGCAAGGGGATACGCAGTATTTT. This sequence encodes CASSLSARGQGDTQYF.

V is TRBV5-4 and J is TRBJ1-1, with D perhaps matching TRBD1 (6 bases). This CDR3 spans 14 amino acids. Germline lookup yields CDR1 SGHNT and CDR2 YYREEE (reference sequence). Trimming took off 2 bases at V and 6 bases at J, with 14 bases between the two ends. CDR3 DNA sequence: TGTGCCAGCAGCTTCCGGGGGGCGGGAGCTGAAGCTTTCTTT. It specifies CASSFRGAGAEAFF.